This TCR beta chain was sequenced during a study of cytomegalovirus exposure and HLA in healthy donors. The PCR ran on 60 Vbeta and 13 Jbeta primers. This table comes from immunoSEQ multiplex PCR, and its TCRdb copy is limited to in-frame clones, with some not included. The table includes 150,000 to 200,000 clones, approximately 67% detected once. The germline CDR1 and CDR2 sequences are SSHAT and FNYEAQ (reference sequence). CDR3 length equals 13 residues. A word on this clone: One junction end disagrees with the germline gene, perhaps due to a read error.

The J gene is TRBJ2-5, the V gene TRBV7-7, with D possibly TRBD2 on 5 matching bases. This receptor was obtained from a woman between 18 and 30 years old in good health and CMV-seropositive. The material sequenced was PBMCs. The CDR3 DNA sequence: TGTGCTAGCAGCTATACTAGGCAAGAGACCCAGTACTTC. This translates into CASSYTRQETQYF.